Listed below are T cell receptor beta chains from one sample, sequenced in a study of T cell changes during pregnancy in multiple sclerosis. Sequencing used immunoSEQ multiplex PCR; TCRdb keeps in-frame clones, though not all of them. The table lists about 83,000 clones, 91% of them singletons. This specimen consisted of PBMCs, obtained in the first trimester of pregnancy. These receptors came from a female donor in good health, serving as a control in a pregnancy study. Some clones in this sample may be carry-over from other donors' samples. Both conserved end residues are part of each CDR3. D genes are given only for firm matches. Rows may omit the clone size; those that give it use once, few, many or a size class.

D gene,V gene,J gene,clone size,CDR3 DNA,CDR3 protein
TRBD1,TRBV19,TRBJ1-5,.,TGTGCCAGTAGGGAGGGGGCCAGTCAGCCCCAGCATTTT,CASREGASQPQHF
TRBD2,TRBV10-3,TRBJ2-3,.,TGTGCCATCAGTGATTTCCAGCGGGGGGCAGATACGCAGTATTTT,CAISDFQRGADTQYF
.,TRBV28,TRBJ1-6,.,TGTGCCAGCAGTGGGGCGACAGGTAGGGGTTCACCCCTCCACTTT,CASSGATGRGSPLHF
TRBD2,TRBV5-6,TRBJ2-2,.,TGTGCCAGCAGCTTGGTTAGCGGGGGGGCCGACACCGGGGAGCTGTTTTTT,CASSLVSGGADTGELFF
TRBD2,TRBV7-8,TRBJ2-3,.,TGTGCCAGCAGCTTAGCGCGGGGGAGCACAGATACGCAGTATTTT,CASSLARGSTDTQYF
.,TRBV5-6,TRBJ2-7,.,TGTGCCAGCAGCTTTGAGGGGGTAAGGTCCTACGAGCAGTACTTC,CASSFEGVRSYEQYF
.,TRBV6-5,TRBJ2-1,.,TGTGCCAGCAGTTATCAACCCGCAGGGTTCAATGAGCAGTTCTTC,CASSYQPAGFNEQFF
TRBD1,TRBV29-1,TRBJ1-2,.,TGCAGCGCAGCGACCGGGACAGGGTCGATTGGCTACACCTTC,CSAATGTGSIGYTF
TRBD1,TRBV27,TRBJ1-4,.,TGTGCCAGCAGGTTGGGGACAGGGTATGAAAAACTGTTTTTT,CASRLGTGYEKLFF
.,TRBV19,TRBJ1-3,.,TGTGCCAGTACTCCAGCTGGAAACACCATATATTTT,CASTPAGNTIYF
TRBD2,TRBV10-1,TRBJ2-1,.,TGCGCCAGCACTGCGGCTAGCGGGGGGCCCTCCTACAATGAGCAGTTCTTC,CASTAASGGPSYNEQFF
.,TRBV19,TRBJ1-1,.,TGTGCCAGTAGTATATGGCCGGGACAGAACACTGAAGCTTTCTTT,CASSIWPGQNTEAFF
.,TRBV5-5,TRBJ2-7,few,TGTGCCAGCAGAGACGGGACTCGCTACGAGCAGTACTTC,CASRDGTRYEQYF
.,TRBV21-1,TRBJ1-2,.,TGTGCCAGCAGCAAGGACCCGGGACAGGGAACCTATGGCTACACCTTC,CASSKDPGQGTYGYTF
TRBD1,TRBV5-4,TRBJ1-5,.,TGTGCCAGCAGCTCGGCGGCCTGGACAGGGAGGGATCAGCCCCAGCATTTT,CASSSAAWTGRDQPQHF
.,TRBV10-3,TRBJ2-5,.,TGTGCCATCAGTGAGCTCAGGGACACGAGAAGGGAGACCCAGTACTTC,CAISELRDTRRETQYF
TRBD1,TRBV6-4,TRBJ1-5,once,TGTGCCAGCAGAATCAAACAGGGGGCCCTTAATCAGCCCCAGCATTTT,CASRIKQGALNQPQHF
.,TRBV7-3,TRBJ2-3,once,TGTGCCAGCAGCCCCAGGGGGGAATCCGCAGATACGCAGTATTTT,CASSPRGESADTQYF
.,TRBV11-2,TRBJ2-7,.,TGTGCCAGCAGCTTTGAGCGGGCCTACGAGCAGTACTTC,CASSFERAYEQYF
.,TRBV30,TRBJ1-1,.,TGTGCCTGGAGTGACCGAGCGCCGGACACTGAAGCTTTCTTT,CAWSDRAPDTEAFF
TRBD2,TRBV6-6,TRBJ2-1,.,TGTGCCAGCAGTCCCGGGACTAGCGGGAGGTTAAATGAGCAGTTCTTC,CASSPGTSGRLNEQFF
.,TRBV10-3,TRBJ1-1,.,TGTGCCATCAGTGAGGACACGGTGAACACTGAAGCTTTCTTT,CAISEDTVNTEAFF
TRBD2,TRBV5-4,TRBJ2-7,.,TGTGCCAGCAGCTTGGGGACTAGCGGGAACTACGAGCAGTACTTC,CASSLGTSGNYEQYF
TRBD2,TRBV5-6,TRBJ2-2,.,TGTGCCAGCAGTGGGACTAGTAGAGCCGGGGAGCTGTTTTTT,CASSGTSRAGELFF
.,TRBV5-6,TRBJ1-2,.,TGTGCCAGCAGCCCCAGACTGGCGGGAGGGGGCTACACCTTC,CASSPRLAGGGYTF
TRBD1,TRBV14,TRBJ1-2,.,TGTGCCAGCAGCCAAGGTAACAGGGGGAATGGCTACACCTTC,CASSQGNRGNGYTF
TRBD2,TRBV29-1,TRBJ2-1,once,TGCAGCGTTGCGGCGGGGGGGAGCAATGAGCAGTTCTTC,CSVAAGGSNEQFF
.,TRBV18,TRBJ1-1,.,TGTGCCAGCTCGAGGGATTGGAACACTGAAGCTTTCTTT,CASSRDWNTEAFF
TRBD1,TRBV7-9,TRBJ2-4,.,TGTGCCAGCAGACAAGCCGGGACAGGGAACGTAATAGCCAAAAACATTCAGTACTTC,CASRQAGTGNVIAKNIQYF
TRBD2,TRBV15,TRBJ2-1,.,TGTGCCACCAGCAGAGATTCGTTTGGCCTAGCGGGAGGCAGGGAGCAGTTCTTC,CATSRDSFGLAGGREQFF
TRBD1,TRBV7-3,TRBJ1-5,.,TGTGCCAGCAGCGCGACAGGGGGCCAGCCCCAGCATTTT,CASSATGGQPQHF
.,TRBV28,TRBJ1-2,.,TGTGCCAGCAGCCGGACAGACTACTATGGCTACACCTTC,CASSRTDYYGYTF